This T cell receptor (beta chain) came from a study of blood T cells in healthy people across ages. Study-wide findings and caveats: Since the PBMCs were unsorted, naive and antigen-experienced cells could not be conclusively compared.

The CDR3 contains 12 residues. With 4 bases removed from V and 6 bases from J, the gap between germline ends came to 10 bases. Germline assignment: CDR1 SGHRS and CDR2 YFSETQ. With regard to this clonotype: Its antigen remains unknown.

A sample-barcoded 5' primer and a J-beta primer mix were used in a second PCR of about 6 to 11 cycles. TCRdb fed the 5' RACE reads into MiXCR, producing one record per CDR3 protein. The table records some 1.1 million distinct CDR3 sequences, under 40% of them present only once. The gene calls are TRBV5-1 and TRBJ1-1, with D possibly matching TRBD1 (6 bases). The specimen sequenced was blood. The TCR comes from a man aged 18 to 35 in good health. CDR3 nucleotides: TGCGCCAGCAGCATCGCAGGGGCTGAAGCTTTCTTT. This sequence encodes CASSIAGAEAFF. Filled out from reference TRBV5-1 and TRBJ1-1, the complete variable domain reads KAGVTQTPRYLIKTRGQQVTLSCSPISGHRSVSWYQQTPGQGLQFLFEYFSETQRNKGNFPGRFSGRQFSNSRSEMNVSTLELGDSALYLCASSIAGAEAFFGQGTRLTVV.